This T cell receptor beta chain was documented in a study of cytomegalovirus exposure and HLA in healthy donors. General observations from the study: The majority of CMV-associated TCR beta chains were reported as apparently HLA-restricted in a later analysis.

The germline gives CDR1 MDHEN, CDR2 SYDVKM. V shed 7 bases and J shed 3 bases, with 12 bases lying between them. The CDR3 extends over 13 amino acids. The PCR was carried out with 60 Vbeta primers and 13 Jbeta primers. The method was immunoSEQ multiplex PCR; TCRdb's version includes in-frame clones alone and lacks a portion of them. Of about 160,000 clones listed, 85% were seen once; the top ten hold 1%. For this clone: Its antigen is undetermined.

Sequenced sample: PBMCs. This receptor was taken from a boy between 2 and 10 years old in good health and CMV-seronegative. The chain employs TRBV28 and TRBJ1-1; D is uncertain. CDR3 sequence reads: CASTKAEYTEAFF. The CDR3 DNA sequence: TGTGCCAGCACCAAGGCGGAATACACTGAAGCTTTCTTT.